This T cell receptor beta chain originates from a study of CD8 T cells in Susac syndrome. Sequencing targeted TCR beta in T cells from blood (CD8+ and CD4+). A quantity of about 0.45 to 1 ug RNA underwent reverse transcription using random hexamers. Multiplex PCR with immunoSEQ amplified the TCR beta CDR3 across 54 Vbeta and 13 Jbeta. TCRdb re-derived calls from the immunoSEQ multiplex PCR reads in MiXCR, one entry per CDR3 protein. The profile shows 75,000 to 95,000 distinct CDR3 sequences, roughly 95% of them singletons. This CDR3 is 13 amino acids long. Trimming cost V 3 bases and J 7 bases, with 13 bases left between them.

Source material: CD8+ T cells from PBMCs. V and J are TRBV12-3 or TRBV12-4 and TRBJ2-7; the D gene is possibly TRBD2 (5 bases). This clonotype was sampled from a human donor with Susac syndrome. The DNA of the CDR3 is TGTGCCAGCAGTTTTGATCCCAAGCGGGAGCAGTACTTC. Translation gives CASSFDPKREQYF.